This entry lists 21 T cell receptor beta chains sequenced from one sample in a study of blood T cell repertoires in COVID-19. Measured with immunoSEQ multiplex PCR; TCRdb has only the in-frame clones, and not every one. The sample contains about 160,000 clones, 82% of which appear only once. Sequencing input: peripheral blood. The receptors stem from a woman in her thirties or forties with COVID-19, enrolled during active disease.

The rearrangement joins TRBV7-9 to TRBJ1-1, with 7 bases fitting TRBD1. The CDR3 totals 14 residues. J gave up 1 base and V 6 bases, and 5 bases lay outside the gene matches. Germline assignment: CDR1 SEHNR and CDR2 FQNEAQ (reference sequence). Here the CDR3 DNA reads TGTGCCAGCAGTCAATCAGGGGGGAACACTGAAGCTTTCTTT. Amino acid sequence: CASSQSGGNTEAFF.

The chain couples TRBV6-6 to TRBJ2-7, with D maybe TRBD2 (5 bases). CDR1 and CDR2 from the germline V gene are MNHNY and SVGAGI (reference sequence). The germline V and J ends were trimmed by 7 bases and 4 bases, with 17 bases remaining between them. The CDR3 has 14 amino acids. In DNA, the CDR3 is TGTGCCAGCAACTTGGGTCAGAGGGAATACGAGCAGTACTTC. Encoded protein: CASNLGQREYEQYF.

V is TRBV30 and J is TRBJ2-2; 7 bases align to TRBD2. The CDR3 loop spans 13 amino acids. Germline-derived CDR1 and CDR2 are GTSNPN and SVGIG (reference sequence). The trim removed 3 bases at V and 4 bases at J, leaving 2 bases unmatched. In nucleotides, the CDR3 is TGTGCCTGGAGGCTAGCGGTCACCGGGGAGCTGTTTTTT. It codes for CAWRLAVTGELFF. The entire variable domain, with the rest obtained from reference TRBV30 and TRBJ2-2, is as follows: SQTIHQWPATLVQPVGSPLSLECTVEGTSNPNLYWYRQAAGRGLQLLFYSVGIGQISSEVPQNLSASRPQDRQFILSSKKLLLSDSGFYLCAWRLAVTGELFFGEGSRLTVL.

The chain links TRBV2 to TRBJ2-2, with D possibly being TRBD2 (6 bases). V was shortened by 6 bases and J by 1 base, with 12 bases between the two germline ends. This CDR3 is 15 amino acids long. Germline CDR1 SNHLY, CDR2 FYNNEI. CDR3 DNA: TGTGCCAGCAGAAAGGAGGGGCTGAACACCGGGGAGCTGTTTTTT. It codes for CASRKEGLNTGELFF. The full variable domain, rest sourced from reference TRBV2 and TRBJ2-2, is EPEVTQTPSHQVTQMGQEVILRCVPISNHLYFYWYRQILGQKVEFLVSFYNNEISEKSEIFDDQFSVERPDGSNFTLKIRSTKLEDSAMYFCASRKEGLNTGELFFGEGSRLTVL.

The V gene is TRBV25-1, the J gene TRBJ1-3; D is uncertain. Germline loops: CDR1 MGHDK, CDR2 SYGVNS. The CDR3 covers 16 residues. The V gene lost 3 bases and the J gene lost 4 bases, with 16 bases spanning the gap. The CDR3 DNA reads TGTGCCAGCAGTGATATGATGTCGGTGAGCGGAAACACCATATATTTT. Translated, it gives CASSDMMSVSGNTIYF.

V gene TRBV5-1 combines with J gene TRBJ1-3; D not certain. The V gene's germline CDR1 is SGHRS and CDR2 YFSETQ. V lost 4 bases to trimming and J lost 5 bases, with 16 bases between them. The CDR3 is made up of 15 amino acids. The CDR3 is CASSAGLNERNTIYF. CDR3 DNA: TGCGCCAGCAGCGCCGGACTCAACGAGAGAAACACCATATATTTT.

The chain carries TRBV9 and TRBJ1-6, with 8 bases aligning to TRBD1. CDR3 length: 15 amino acids. Germline assignment: CDR1 SGDLS and CDR2 YYNGEE. V trimming: 3 bases; J trimming: 2 bases; junction bases outside the gene matches: 1. CDR3 nucleotide sequence: TGTGCCAGCAGCGAGGGACAGGCCTATAATTCACCCCTCCACTTT. It yields the protein CASSEGQAYNSPLHF.

The genes are TRBV29-1 and TRBJ2-5; TRBD2 aligns across 7 bases. With V trimmed by 7 bases and J by 1 base, 9 bases remained unmatched. The CDR3 sequence is 14 residues long. Per germline, CDR1 SQVTM and CDR2 ANQGSEA. As DNA, the CDR3 is TGCAGCGGGGAGGGACCTAGCGGCCAAGAGACCCAGTACTTC. It codes for CSGEGPSGQETQYF.

The chain couples TRBV5-1 to TRBJ1-3; 8 positions agree with TRBD1. J gave up 4 bases and V 3 bases, and 6 bases lay outside the gene matches. Per the germline V gene, CDR1 is SGHRS and CDR2 is YFSETQ. The CDR3 is 15 amino acids. This CDR3 reads CASSYYGTGGNTIYF. The DNA of the CDR3 is TGCGCCAGCAGCTATTACGGGACAGGAGGAAACACCATATATTTT.

V and J are TRBV7-8 and TRBJ1-5; D remains ambiguous. This CDR3 spans 15 amino acids. Looked up from germline, CDR1 is SGHVS and CDR2 is FQNEAQ. V was cut by 6 bases and J by 2 bases, with 14 bases left in between. CDR3 DNA: TGTGCCAGCAGTGAACGAGGATTTGGCAATCAGCCCCAGCATTTT. It encodes CASSERGFGNQPQHF.

The chain carries TRBV6-5 and TRBJ2-5, with TRBD2 as a possible D gene (6 bases). CDR3 length equals 11 residues. The germline gives CDR1 MNHEY, CDR2 SVGAGI. With 2 bases removed from V and 9 bases from J, the gap between germline ends came to 7 bases. CDR3 DNA: TGTGCCAGCAGTTACGGGGAGGCCCAGTACTTC. This sequence encodes CASSYGEAQYF.

The genes are TRBV9 and TRBJ2-7; 11 bases agree with TRBD2. V trimming: 0 bases; J trimming: 3 bases; junction bases outside the gene matches: 2. The CDR3 has 15 residues. Germline CDR1 reads SGDLS; CDR2 reads YYNGEE. The DNA of the CDR3 is TGTGCCAGCAGCGTAGGACTAGCGGGGAACTACGAGCAGTACTTC. Translating gives CASSVGLAGNYEQYF.

The rearrangement joins TRBV6-5 to TRBJ2-3; 7 nucleotides agree with TRBD1. V was pared by 10 bases and J by 2 bases, with 12 bases of the junction left unmatched. The CDR3 spans 15 residues. Germline loops: CDR1 MNHEY, CDR2 SVGAGI. CDR3: CATRLTGFDTDTQYF. The CDR3, as DNA: TGTGCCACCAGACTGACAGGGTTTGACACAGATACGCAGTATTTT.

This chain links TRBV4-1 with TRBJ2-7; 16 bases fit TRBD2. Germline values: CDR1 MGHRA, CDR2 YSYEKL. V lost 4 bases and J lost 0; bases outside the gene matches: 6. This CDR3 spans 18 amino acids. The CDR3, as DNA: TGCGCCAGCAGCCGAGGCGGGACTAGCGGGAGGGTCTCCTACGAGCAGTACTTC. Translating gives CASSRGGTSGRVSYEQYF.

The chain is built from TRBV28 and TRBJ2-1; possible D gene TRBD2, 7 bases. Germline lookup yields CDR1 MDHEN and CDR2 SYDVKM. CDR3 length: 15 amino acids. The V end lost 7 bases, the J end lost 4 bases, and 17 bases lay between the germline ends. In DNA, the CDR3 is TGTGCCAGCAACCCGGGGAGCGGGACATACAATGAGCAGTTCTTC. Its translation is CASNPGSGTYNEQFF.

This chain connects TRBV30 to TRBJ2-7; D gene uncertain. The CDR3 runs 14 residues. The germline V gene encodes CDR1 GTSNPN and CDR2 SVGIG (reference sequence). V lost 2 bases and J 3 bases, leaving 14 bases between the germline ends. The CDR3 reads CAWSKTGRIYEQYF. The CDR3 coding sequence is TGTGCCTGGAGTAAAACTGGGCGCATCTACGAGCAGTACTTC.

Only one count was recorded for this clone. This sequence joins TRBV6-4 and TRBJ2-1, with D possibly being TRBD2 (6 bases). V shed 3 bases and J shed 3 bases, with 21 bases lying between them. This CDR3 has 18 amino acids. Germline V gives CDR1 MRHNA, CDR2 SNTAGT. The CDR3: CASSEVSGNLGGYNEQFF. For the CDR3, the DNA is TGTGCCAGCAGTGAGGTTAGCGGTAATCTCGGGGGCTACAATGAGCAGTTCTTC.

This clone was counted once. This chain uses TRBV30 with TRBJ1-1, with 8 bases fitting TRBD1. Germline assignment: CDR1 GTSNPN and CDR2 SVGIG (reference sequence). CDR3 length: 12 amino acids. The V segment lost 3 bases and the J segment 4 bases; nucleotides outside the gene matches: 1. CDR3 residues: CAWSTGGTEAFF. The CDR3 region has the DNA TGTGCCTGGAGCACAGGGGGCACTGAAGCTTTCTTT.

This sequence joins TRBV27 and TRBJ2-2; D may be TRBD2 (6 bases). Per germline, CDR1 MNHEY and CDR2 SMNVEV (reference sequence). This CDR3 spans 12 amino acids. Trimming removed 3 bases from V and 9 bases from J, with 8 bases in between. In nucleotides, the CDR3 is TGTGCCAGCAGTTTGGGAGGCAGGGAGCTGTTTTTT. The encoded protein is CASSLGGRELFF.

The chain has TRBV6-4 and TRBJ2-5; D gene uncertain. The V and J ends lost 7 bases and 5 bases respectively, with 8 bases between them. This CDR3 comprises 11 residues. Germline V gene lookup returns CDR1 MRHNA and CDR2 SNTAGT. The CDR3 here is CASKTRETQYF. CDR3 sequence (DNA): TGTGCCAGCAAGACCAGGGAGACCCAGTACTTC.

This chain joins TRBV3-1 (or the pseudogene TRBV3-2) and TRBJ2-2; possible D gene TRBD2, 5 bases. V was trimmed by 0 bases and J by 8 bases, leaving 10 bases between them. Looked up from germline, CDR1 is LGHDT and CDR2 is YNNKEL (reference sequence). This CDR3 is built from 14 residues. The CDR3: CASSQEGDRGELFF. Written as DNA, the CDR3 is TGTGCCAGCAGCCAAGAGGGAGACCGGGGGGAGCTGTTTTTT.